The 9 T cell receptor beta chains below come from one sample, sequenced in a study of cytotoxic CD8 clonotypes in ibrutinib-treated CLL. Using immunoSEQ multiplex PCR, the repertoire was profiled, and TCRdb retains in-frame clones only, with some absent. The repertoire holds 85,000 or so clones, with 75% to 85% as singletons. The source material was PBMCs, sampled after 12 months of ibrutinib treatment. All receptors come from a human donor with chronic lymphocytic leukemia.

The chain carries TRBV19 and TRBJ1-5, with D possibly matching TRBD1 (5 bases). CDR3 length equals 15 residues. V was clipped by 5 bases and J by 7 bases, with 18 bases between them. The germline V gene has CDR1 LNHDA and CDR2 SQIVND (reference sequence). CDR3 DNA: TGTGCCAGTAGTGAGTCGGGGGTTGGTCGACAGCCCCAGCATTTT. This translates into CASSESGVGRQPQHF.

V gene TRBV18 combines with J gene TRBJ1-1; D gene unclear. Trimming cost V 5 bases and J 5 bases, with 12 bases left between them. The germline V gene has CDR1 KGHSH and CDR2 LQKENI. CDR3 length: 13 residues. DNA for the CDR3: TGTGCCAGCTCAACGACCCCTGGGACTGAAGCTTTCTTT. This translates into CASSTTPGTEAFF.

The chain couples TRBV4-2 to TRBJ2-5; 10 nucleotides match TRBD2. The J segment lost 4 bases and the V segment lost 0 bases, leaving 5 bases of the junction unmatched. The V gene's germline CDR1 is LGHNA and CDR2 YNFKEQ. The CDR3 is made up of 16 amino acids. This chain's CDR3 is CASSQEASGGLETQYF. The CDR3 bases are TGTGCCAGCAGCCAAGAGGCTAGCGGGGGTCTAGAGACCCAGTACTTC.

The chain joins TRBV28 to TRBJ1-5; D gene ambiguous. Trimming pared 10 bases from V and 7 bases from J, leaving 20 bases between. Germline CDR1 reads MDHEN; CDR2 reads SYDVKM. CDR3 length equals 14 residues. CDR3 loop: CATATGELVQPQHF. The CDR3 DNA reads as TGTGCCACCGCCACCGGGGAACTGGTACAGCCCCAGCATTTT.

Note on this clone: One end of the junction is discordant with germline, which a read error may explain. The CDR3 DNA reads TGTGCCAGCAATTTATTTTTTTGGACCCGTCGCACAGATACGCAGTATTTT. Translation: CASNLFFWTRRTDTQYF. The chain carries TRBV28 and TRBJ2-3; no firm D call. Germline CDR1 MDHEN, CDR2 SYDVKM. The CDR3 is 17 residues long. Using reference TRBV28 and TRBJ2-3 for the parts outside the CDR3, the full variable domain is DVKVTQSSRYLVKRTGEKVFLECVQDMDHENMFWYRQDPGLGLRLIYFSYDVKMKEKGDIPEGYSVSREKKERFSLILESASTNQTSMYLCASNLFFWTRRTDTQYFGPGTRLTVL.

The count of this clone is one. The chain carries TRBV9 and TRBJ2-1; 7 bases agree with TRBD1. V was clipped by 0 bases and J by 0 bases; unmatched bases: 9. This CDR3 has 18 residues. Germline CDR1 and CDR2: SGDLS and YYNGEE. CDR3 DNA sequence: TGTGCCAGCAGCGTAGAAGGGGGCAGGCCGAGCTCCTACAATGAGCAGTTCTTC. Protein sequence: CASSVEGGRPSSYNEQFF.

V and J are TRBV7-3 and TRBJ2-3, with D perhaps matching TRBD2 (6 bases). The germline V gene has CDR1 SGHTA and CDR2 FQGTGA. CDR3 length equals 14 residues. Deletions cut 5 bases from V and 2 bases from J, with 11 bases between. The CDR3 sequence: CASSGGDHTDTQYF. CDR3 in DNA: TGTGCCAGCAGCGGCGGGGACCACACAGATACGCAGTATTTT.

The V call is TRBV4-3, the J call TRBJ2-1, with 11 bases fitting TRBD2. V dropped 4 bases and J dropped 6; count of bases not matched to a gene: 8. The CDR3 has 16 amino acids. CDR1 and CDR2 (germline): LGHNA, YSLEER. The CDR3 DNA sequence: TGCGCCAGCAGCCGCATTACTAGCGGGGGCTCCAATGAGCAGTTCTTC. Amino acid sequence: CASSRITSGGSNEQFF.

The chain links TRBV28 to TRBJ1-2, with 7 bases fitting TRBD1. The CDR3 has 16 amino acids. The V gene end was trimmed by 3 bases and the J gene end by 4 bases; junction bases not matched to a gene: 11. Germline CDR1 and CDR2: MDHEN and SYDVKM. The CDR3 region is CASSFSGTVSAYGYTF. The CDR3 nucleotides read TGTGCCAGCAGTTTTTCTGGGACAGTGAGCGCCTATGGCTACACCTTC.